This T cell receptor (beta chain) stems from a study of blood T cell repertoires in COVID-19. Study-wide context: PBMCs, B-cell-depleted T cells, or T cells provided the cDNA or gDNA that made up the material.

CDR3 size: 18 residues. V shed 0 bases and J 5 bases; nucleotides not matched to a gene: 12. Germline CDR1 SGHAT, CDR2 FQDESV (reference sequence). Method: immunoSEQ multiplex PCR; TCRdb's copy keeps in-frame clones and lacks some. The sample lists roughly 200,000 clones; roughly 85% were seen once. Source material: peripheral blood. The chain joins TRBV11-1 to TRBJ2-5, with 10 bases lining up with TRBD2. The receptor was derived from a man in his fifties or sixties with active or convalescent COVID-19. CDR3 sequence: CASSLARASGGPRETQYF. The CDR3 DNA is TGTGCCAGCAGCTTAGCGAGGGCTAGCGGGGGTCCTCGGGAGACCCAGTACTTC.